This TCR beta chain was sequenced for a study of CD8 T cells in Susac syndrome. It was with random hexamers that 0.5 to 1 ug RNA was reverse transcribed. The amplification used immunoSEQ multiplex PCR on TCR beta CDR3; it spanned 54 Vbeta and 13 Jbeta. TCRdb re-called the immunoSEQ multiplex PCR reads through MiXCR, storing one row per CDR3 protein. The repertoire holds approximately 150,000 distinct CDR3 sequences, with 90% to 95% as singletons. The V gene's germline CDR1 is SGHRS and CDR2 YFSETQ. CDR3 length: 14 residues. Trimming took off 5 bases at V and 6 bases at J, with 16 bases between the two ends. Sequencing targeted TCR beta in blood CD8+ and CD4+ T cells. The control group consisted of healthy donors matched for age and sex. Through negative isolation, CD4+ and CD8+ T cells were obtained, while TEMRA cells were enriched using FACS.

Sequencing was done on a sample of CD4+ T cells from PBMCs. This clonotype was obtained from a human donor in good health. This chain links TRBV5-1 with TRBJ2-3; D remains ambiguous. CDR3 in amino acids: CASRYSTSRDTQYF. The CDR3 DNA follows: TGCGCCAGCAGGTACAGTACGAGCCGGGATACGCAGTATTTT. Looking up the rest from reference TRBV5-1 and TRBJ2-3 gives the full variable domain: KAGVTQTPRYLIKTRGQQVTLSCSPISGHRSVSWYQQTPGQGLQFLFEYFSETQRNKGNFPGRFSGRQFSNSRSEMNVSTLELGDSALYLCASRYSTSRDTQYFGPGTRLTVL.